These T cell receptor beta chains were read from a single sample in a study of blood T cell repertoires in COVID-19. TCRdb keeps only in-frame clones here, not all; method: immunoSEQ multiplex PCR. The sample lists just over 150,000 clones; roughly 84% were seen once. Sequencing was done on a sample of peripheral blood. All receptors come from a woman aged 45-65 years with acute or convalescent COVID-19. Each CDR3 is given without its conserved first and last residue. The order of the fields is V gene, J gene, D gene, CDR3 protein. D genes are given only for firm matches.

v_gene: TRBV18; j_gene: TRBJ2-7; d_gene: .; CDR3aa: ASSPRYDAPYEQY
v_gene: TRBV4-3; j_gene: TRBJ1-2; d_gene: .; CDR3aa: ASSQVNTQGSYT
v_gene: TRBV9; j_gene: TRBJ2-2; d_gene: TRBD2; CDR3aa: ASSPDPGRAVGELF
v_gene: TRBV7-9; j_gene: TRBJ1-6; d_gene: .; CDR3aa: ASSSQGDSPLH
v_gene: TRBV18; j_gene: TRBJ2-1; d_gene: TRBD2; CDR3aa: ASSPLDGRASEQF
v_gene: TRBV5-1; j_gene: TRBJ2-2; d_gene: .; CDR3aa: ASSLALTNTGELF
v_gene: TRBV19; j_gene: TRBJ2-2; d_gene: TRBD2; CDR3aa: ASRSGGTNTGELF
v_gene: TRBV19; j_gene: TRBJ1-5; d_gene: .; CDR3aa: ASTLTGPHQPQH
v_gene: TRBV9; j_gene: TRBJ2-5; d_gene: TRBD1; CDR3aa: ASSGLSQGAEETQY
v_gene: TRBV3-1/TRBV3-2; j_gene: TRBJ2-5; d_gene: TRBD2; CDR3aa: ASSRVGTRGETQY
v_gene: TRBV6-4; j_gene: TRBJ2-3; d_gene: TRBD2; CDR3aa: ASSRLAGADTQY
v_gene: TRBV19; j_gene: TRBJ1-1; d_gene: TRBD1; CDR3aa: ASSIMGQFNTEAF
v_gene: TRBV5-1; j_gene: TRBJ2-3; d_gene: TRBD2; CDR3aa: ASRIAGHNTDTQY